This section outlines one T cell receptor beta chain sequence together with its context. The target antigen is unknown. The data were taken from a study of blood T cells in healthy people across ages. Regarding the study as a whole: A strong correlation was seen between TCR beta diversity and naive T cell percentage.

Germline values: CDR1 SGHDN, CDR2 FVKESK. V was clipped by 8 bases and J by 2 bases; unmatched bases: 7. The CDR3 loop spans 14 amino acids. Alongside a J-beta primer mix, a sample-barcoded 5' primer served in a second PCR lasting roughly 7 to 12 cycles. TCRdb reprocessed the 5' RACE reads with MiXCR, giving one entry per CDR3 protein. This sample has about 810,000 distinct CDR3 sequences, with 35% to 40% found just once. This clonotype was obtained from a man between 18 and 35 years old in good health. The sequenced material came from blood. V gene TRBV14 combines with J gene TRBJ1-2; TRBD1 matches 8 bases. CDR3 sequence: CASEGRQGNYGYTF. The DNA for the CDR3 is TGTGCCAGCGAGGGAAGACAGGGGAACTATGGCTACACCTTC.